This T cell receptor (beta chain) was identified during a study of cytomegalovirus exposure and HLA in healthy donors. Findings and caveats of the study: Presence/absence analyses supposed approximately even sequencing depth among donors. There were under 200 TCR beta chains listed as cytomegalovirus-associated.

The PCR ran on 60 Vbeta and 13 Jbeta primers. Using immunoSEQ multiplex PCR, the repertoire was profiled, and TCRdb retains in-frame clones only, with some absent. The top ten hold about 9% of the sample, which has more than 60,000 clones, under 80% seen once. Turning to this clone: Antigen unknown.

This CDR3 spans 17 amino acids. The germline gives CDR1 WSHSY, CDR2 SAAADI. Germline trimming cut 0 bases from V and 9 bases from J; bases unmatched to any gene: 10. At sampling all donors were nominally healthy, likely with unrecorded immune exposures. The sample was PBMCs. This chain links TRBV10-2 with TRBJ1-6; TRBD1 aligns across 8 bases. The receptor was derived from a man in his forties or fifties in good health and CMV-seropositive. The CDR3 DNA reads TGCGCCAGCAGTGAGTCGGGACAGGAACCCGCGGGTTCACCCCTCCACTTT. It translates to CASSESGQEPAGSPLHF.